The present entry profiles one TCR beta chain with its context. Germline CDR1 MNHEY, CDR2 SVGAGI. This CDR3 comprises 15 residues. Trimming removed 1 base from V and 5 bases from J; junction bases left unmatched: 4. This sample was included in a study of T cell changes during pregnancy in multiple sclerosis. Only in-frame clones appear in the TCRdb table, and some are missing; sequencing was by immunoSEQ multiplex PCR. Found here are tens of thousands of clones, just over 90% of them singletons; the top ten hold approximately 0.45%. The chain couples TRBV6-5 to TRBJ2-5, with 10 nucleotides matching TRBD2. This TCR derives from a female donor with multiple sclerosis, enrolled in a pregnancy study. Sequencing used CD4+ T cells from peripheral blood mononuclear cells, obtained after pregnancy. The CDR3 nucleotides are TGTGCCAGCAGTTACTTGAGCGGGAGGGTTGAGACCCAGTACTTC. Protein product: CASSYLSGRVETQYF.